This T cell receptor beta chain stems from a study of blood T cell repertoires in COVID-19. In the study overall: Samples taken during acute and convalescent COVID-19 were collected in the United States, Italy and Spain. Sources were T cells, B-cell-depleted T cells, or PBMCs; the material itself was cDNA or gDNA.

In the original workflow: How many nucleated cells were present was estimated from reference gene primer amplification. Measured with immunoSEQ multiplex PCR; TCRdb has only the in-frame clones, and not every one. V and J calls plus clone size are reproduced from that table; the DNA served to infer D and trimming. The table lists 110,000 to 150,000 clones, roughly 78% of them singletons. This clone was seen only a few times. This CDR3 is 12 amino acids long. Between the trimmed V and J ends, which lost 5 bases and 4 bases, there was a span of 6 bases. The germline V gene encodes CDR1 SGHVS and CDR2 FNYEAQ.

V and J are TRBV7-6 and TRBJ1-5; D ambiguous. This TCR came from a man in his fifties or sixties with acute or convalescent COVID-19. Sequencing input: peripheral blood. In DNA, the CDR3 is TGTGCCAGCAGCGCACATAATCAGCCCCAGCATTTT. Protein product: CASSAHNQPQHF.